These 10 T cell receptor beta chains originate from one sample sequenced in a study of T cell changes during pregnancy in multiple sclerosis. This table comes from immunoSEQ multiplex PCR, and its TCRdb copy is limited to in-frame clones, with some not included. The sample lists approximately 38,000 clones, more than 85% seen once, with around 5.5% in the top ten. Source: CD8+ T cells from peripheral blood mononuclear cells, taken in the third trimester of pregnancy. The source is a female donor with multiple sclerosis, enrolled in a pregnancy study.

V gene TRBV7-2 combines with J gene TRBJ2-1; D might be TRBD2 (5 bases). The CDR3 contains 14 residues. Trimming took off 5 bases at V and 4 bases at J, with 12 bases between the two ends. Germline V lookup: CDR1 SGHTA, CDR2 FQGNSA. CDR3 in amino acids: CASSEGVGYNEQFF. The CDR3 DNA sequence: TGTGCCAGCAGCGAGGGAGTTGGGTACAATGAGCAGTTCTTC.

The gene calls are TRBV7-9 and TRBJ2-7; 10 nucleotides align to TRBD2. There are 14 residues in the CDR3. Trimming cost V 4 bases and J 7 bases; bases outside gene matches: 7. The V gene's germline CDR1 is SEHNR and CDR2 FQNEAQ (reference sequence). DNA of the CDR3: TGTGCCAGCAGCTCTAGCGGGAGTTTAGGGGAGCAGTACTTC. It encodes CASSSSGSLGEQYF.

The chain recombines TRBV28 with TRBJ1-2, with D perhaps TRBD1 (5 bases). V was clipped by 6 bases and J by 6 bases, with 14 bases between them. The germline CDR1 and CDR2 sequences are MDHEN and SYDVKM. The CDR3 totals 13 residues. This CDR3 is CASSLTGPDGYTF. The CDR3 region has the DNA TGTGCCAGCAGCCTTACAGGACCGGATGGCTACACCTTC.

J is TRBJ2-2 and V is TRBV5-6; 10 nucleotides line up with TRBD2. CDR1 and CDR2 (germline): SGHDT, YYEEEE. This CDR3 is built from 16 residues. J was trimmed by 6 bases and V by 2 bases; bases with no gene match: 7. CDR3: CASSFRLAGVAGELFF. CDR3 nucleotides: TGTGCCAGCAGCTTCAGGCTAGCGGGAGTAGCCGGGGAGCTGTTTTTT.

The chain carries TRBV23-1 and TRBJ1-2, with a weak D call TRBD1 (5 bases). TRBV23-1 qualifies as an ORF whose function is uncertain. The CDR3 consists of 13 residues. V shed 6 bases and J shed 6 bases, with 14 bases lying between them. The CDR3 nucleotides are TGCGCCAGCAGACCCCGTCCAGGGAATGGCTACACCTTC. Translated: CASRPRPGNGYTF.

V usage is TRBV4-2 and J usage is TRBJ2-7, with D tentatively TRBD2 (5 bases). The CDR3 sequence is 16 residues long. Germline V gives CDR1 LGHNA, CDR2 YNFKEQ. Trimming removed 0 bases from V and 2 bases from J, with 14 bases in between. The CDR3 is CASSQDRELVTYEQYF. The CDR3 DNA follows: TGTGCCAGCAGCCAAGATCGAGAACTAGTTACCTACGAGCAGTACTTC.

The V call is TRBV5-6, the J call TRBJ1-2; no reliable D call. V was clipped by 1 base and J by 8 bases, with 18 bases between them. Per germline, CDR1 SGHDT and CDR2 YYEEEE. The CDR3 runs 15 residues. CDR3 sequence (DNA): TGTGCCAGCAGCTTGATTCCTCCGGATGAGGAGGGCTACACCTTC. It is translated as CASSLIPPDEEGYTF.

V is TRBV5-1 and J is TRBJ2-7; 7 bases agree with TRBD1. The length of the CDR3 is 14 residues. V was clipped by 4 bases and J by 2 bases; unmatched bases: 6. Per the germline V gene, CDR1 is SGHRS and CDR2 is YFSETQ. In DNA form, the CDR3 reads TGCGCCAGCAGCATCGGGACAGCTACCTACGAGCAGTACTTC. This sequence encodes CASSIGTATYEQYF.

J is TRBJ2-2 and V is TRBV28, with D perhaps matching TRBD2 (5 bases). CDR1 is MDHEN and CDR2 is SYDVKM in the germline V gene. This CDR3 is 14 amino acids long. Trimming removed 6 bases from V and 3 bases from J, with 11 bases in between. The CDR3 protein is CASRIPLDTGELFF. The CDR3, as DNA: TGTGCCAGCAGGATCCCACTAGACACCGGGGAGCTGTTTTTT.

This chain links TRBV7-6 with TRBJ2-2; 9 nucleotides align to TRBD2. In germline, CDR1 is SGHVS, CDR2 FNYEAQ. V gave up 2 bases and J gave up 0 bases; unmatched junction bases: 4. This CDR3 has 17 residues. The CDR3 loop is CASSLWASGANTGELFF. The CDR3 DNA follows: TGTGCCAGCAGCTTATGGGCTAGCGGGGCGAACACCGGGGAGCTGTTTTTT.